These 9 T cell receptor beta chains were sequenced from one sample in a study of cytomegalovirus exposure and HLA in healthy donors. PCR amplification relied on 60 Vbeta primers (plus 13 Jbeta primers). Sequenced by immunoSEQ multiplex PCR; TCRdb stores in-frame clones only, minus some. The data show about 180,000 clones, 77% seen once. The sequencing sample was made of PBMCs. All receptors come from an older woman in good health and CMV-seropositive.

The chain has TRBV10-3 and TRBJ2-3; 14 positions match TRBD2. Germline lookup yields CDR1 ENHRY and CDR2 SYGVKD. J gave up 5 bases and V 4 bases, and 5 bases lay outside the gene matches. The CDR3 sequence is 16 residues long. The CDR3 DNA is TGTGCCATCAGTGGGGGGACTAGCGGGGGTGTAGATACGCAGTATTTT. This sequence encodes CAISGGTSGGVDTQYF.

The chain joins TRBV11-3 to TRBJ2-2, with D tentatively TRBD1 (6 bases). The V and J ends lost 1 base and 4 bases respectively, with 13 bases between them. The CDR3 loop spans 16 amino acids. Germline V lookup: CDR1 SGHNT, CDR2 YENEEA. For the CDR3, the DNA is TGTGCCAGCAGCTTAGTACTGGGGGCGAGCACCGGGGAGCTGTTTTTT. Residues: CASSLVLGASTGELFF. The full variable domain, its missing parts supplied by reference TRBV11-3 and TRBJ2-2, is EAGVVQSPRYKIIEKKQPVAFWCNPISGHNTLYWYLQNLGQGPELLIRYENEEAVDDSQLPKDRFSAERLKGVDSTLKIQPAELGDSAVYLCASSLVLGASTGELFFGEGSRLTVL.

The V gene is TRBV28, the J gene TRBJ2-2; 9 bases line up with TRBD2. Losses at the gene ends were 6 bases for V and 5 bases for J; bases not matched to a gene: 19. The germline V gene has CDR1 MDHEN and CDR2 SYDVKM. This CDR3 has 19 amino acids. The CDR3 DNA sequence: TGTGCCAGCAGCCCCCGGGGGACTAGCCGAATTGGGTTAACCGGGGAGCTGTTTTTT. It is translated as CASSPRGTSRIGLTGELFF.

The chain is built from TRBV9 and TRBJ2-2; tentatively, D is TRBD2 (5 bases). The CDR3 consists of 13 residues. Trimming took off 4 bases at V and 5 bases at J, with 9 bases between the two ends. Germline V gives CDR1 SGDLS, CDR2 YYNGEE. DNA of the CDR3: TGTGCCAGCAGCATCACGGGGACCGGGGAGCTGTTTTTT. Translating it yields CASSITGTGELFF.

The chain has TRBV28 and TRBJ1-5, with TRBD1 identical over 10 bases. The germline CDR1 and CDR2 sequences are MDHEN and SYDVKM. The length of the CDR3 is 14 residues. V shed 8 bases, J shed 4 bases, and the junction held 5 bases outside the gene matches. The CDR3 loop reads CASYPGQGNQPQHF. CDR3 in DNA: TGTGCCAGCTACCCGGGACAGGGGAATCAGCCCCAGCATTTT. Full variable domain (rest looked up from reference TRBV28 and TRBJ1-5): DVKVTQSSRYLVKRTGEKVFLECVQDMDHENMFWYRQDPGLGLRLIYFSYDVKMKEKGDIPEGYSVSREKKERFSLILESASTNQTSMYLCASYPGQGNQPQHFGDGTRLSIL.

This rearrangement joins TRBV7-3 to TRBJ1-2, with 7 bases aligning to TRBD1. The CDR3 runs 15 residues. The V gene end was trimmed by 7 bases and the J gene end by 4 bases; junction bases not matched to a gene: 12. Germline CDR1 and CDR2: SGHTA and FQGTGA. The CDR3 is CASNNRDSITYGYTF. CDR3 DNA: TGTGCCAGCAACAATCGGGACAGCATAACCTATGGCTACACCTTC. Drawing the rest from reference TRBV7-3 and TRBJ1-2, the complete variable domain is GAGVSQTPSNKVTEKGKYVELRCDPISGHTALYWYRQSLGQGPEFLIYFQGTGAADDSGLPNDRFFAVRPEGSVSTLKIQRTERGDSAVYLCASNNRDSITYGYTFGSGTRLTVV.

This sequence joins TRBV9 and TRBJ2-1; 7 bases map to TRBD2. There are 14 residues in the CDR3. With V trimmed by 4 bases and J by 2 bases, 3 bases remained unmatched. Per the germline V gene, CDR1 is SGDLS and CDR2 is YYNGEE. The DNA of the CDR3 is TGTGCCAGCAGCACCGGGGGGACCTACAATGAGCAGTTCTTC. This encodes CASSTGGTYNEQFF.

J is TRBJ2-1 and V is TRBV27; TRBD2 aligns across 14 bases. This CDR3 is 16 amino acids long. Germline V gene sequence: CDR1 MNHEY, CDR2 SMNVEV (reference sequence). V shed 7 bases, J shed 8 bases, and the junction held 10 bases outside the gene matches. CDR3 loop: CASTGLAGAAGHEQFF. The CDR3 DNA reads as TGTGCCAGCACGGGACTAGCGGGAGCTGCGGGCCATGAGCAGTTCTTC.

The count of this clone is one. This sequence joins TRBV4-3 and TRBJ1-4; no reliable D call. Deletions cut 0 bases from V and 8 bases from J, with 7 bases between. CDR1 and CDR2 (germline): LGHNA, YSLEER. The CDR3 is 13 residues long. CDR3 nucleotides: TGCGCCAGCAGCCAAGATGAGTCGGAAAAACTGTTTTTT. Its translation is CASSQDESEKLFF.